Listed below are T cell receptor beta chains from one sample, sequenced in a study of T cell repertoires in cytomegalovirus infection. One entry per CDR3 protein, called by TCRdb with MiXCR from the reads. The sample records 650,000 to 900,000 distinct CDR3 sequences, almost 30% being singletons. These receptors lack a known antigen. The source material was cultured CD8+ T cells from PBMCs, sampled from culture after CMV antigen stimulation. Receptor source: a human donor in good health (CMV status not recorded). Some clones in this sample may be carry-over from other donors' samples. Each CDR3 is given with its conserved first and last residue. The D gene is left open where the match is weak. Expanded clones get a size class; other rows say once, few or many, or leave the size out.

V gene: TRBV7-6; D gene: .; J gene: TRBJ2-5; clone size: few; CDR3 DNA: TGTGCCAGCAGTGCAAGCGGAGAGACCCAGTACTTC; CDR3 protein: CASSASGETQYF
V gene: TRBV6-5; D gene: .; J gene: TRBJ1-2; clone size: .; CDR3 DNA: TGTGCCAGCAGTTTCAGTGCAGGGGTTCTTGGCTACACCTTC; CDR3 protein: CASSFSAGVLGYTF
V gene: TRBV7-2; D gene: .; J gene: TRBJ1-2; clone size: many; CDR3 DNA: TGTGCCAGCTCCGTTGGCTATGGCTACACCTTC; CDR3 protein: CASSVGYGYTF
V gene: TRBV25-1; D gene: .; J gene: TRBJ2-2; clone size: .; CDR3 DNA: TGTGCCAGCAGTGAATATTACCACGGGGAGCTGTTTTTT; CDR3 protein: CASSEYYHGELFF
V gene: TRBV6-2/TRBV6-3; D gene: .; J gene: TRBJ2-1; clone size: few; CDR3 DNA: TGTGCCAGCAGCCCTTTGGTACTAGCCGCCAATGAGCAGTTCTTC; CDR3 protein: CASSPLVLAANEQFF
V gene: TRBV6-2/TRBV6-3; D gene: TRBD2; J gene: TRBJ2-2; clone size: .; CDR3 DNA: TGTGCCAGCAGTACACGGACTAGCGGGGGGACTATAATCACCGGGGAGCTGTTTTTT; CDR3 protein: CASSTRTSGGTIITGELFF
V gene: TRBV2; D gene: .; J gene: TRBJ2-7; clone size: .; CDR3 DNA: TGTGCCAGCGACAAGGCAGAGCAGTACTTC; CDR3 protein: CASDKAEQYF
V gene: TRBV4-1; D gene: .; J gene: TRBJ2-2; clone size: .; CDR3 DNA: TGCGCCAGCAGCCATGACATTTTACAGAACACCGGGGAGCTGTTTTTT; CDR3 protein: CASSHDILQNTGELFF
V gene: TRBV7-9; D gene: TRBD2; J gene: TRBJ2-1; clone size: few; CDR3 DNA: TGTGCCAGCAGCTTAGGGGGGCGGGGGGGTATTCTTATGAACAATGAGCAGTTCTTC; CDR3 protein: CASSLGGRGGILMNNEQFF
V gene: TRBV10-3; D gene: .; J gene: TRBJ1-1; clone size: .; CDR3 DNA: TGTGCCATCAGTGAAGGGACGGAGAACACTGAAGCTTTCTTT; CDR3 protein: CAISEGTENTEAFF
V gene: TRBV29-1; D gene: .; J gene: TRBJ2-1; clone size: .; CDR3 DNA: TGCAGCGTTGGTCGGCAGGGGTCCTACAATGAGCAGTTCTTC; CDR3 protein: CSVGRQGSYNEQFF
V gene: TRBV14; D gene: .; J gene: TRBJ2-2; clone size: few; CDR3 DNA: TGTGCCAGCAGCCAATTTGAAAATTATTACCTCTCAGGCGGGCTGTTTTTT; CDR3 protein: CASSQFENYYLSGGLFF
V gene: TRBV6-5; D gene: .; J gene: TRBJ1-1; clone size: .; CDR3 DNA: TGTGCCAGCAGTTACTTCGGGGTCGGGGACACTGAAGCTTTCTTT; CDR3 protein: CASSYFGVGDTEAFF
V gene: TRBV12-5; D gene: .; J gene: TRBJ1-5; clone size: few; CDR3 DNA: TGTGCTAGTGGTTTGGGGGCACAGCCCCAGCATTTT; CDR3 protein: CASGLGAQPQHF
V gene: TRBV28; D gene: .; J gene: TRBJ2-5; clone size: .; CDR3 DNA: TGTGCCAGCAGTCTTGCGAGGGGTGAAGAGACCCAGTACTTC; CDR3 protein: CASSLARGEETQYF
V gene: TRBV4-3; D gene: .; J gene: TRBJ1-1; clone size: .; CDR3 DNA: TGCGCCAGCAGCCAACTCACGATGATTCGCGGGCCGAACACTGAAGCTTTCTTT; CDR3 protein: CASSQLTMIRGPNTEAFF
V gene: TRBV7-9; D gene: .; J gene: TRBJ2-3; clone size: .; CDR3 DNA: TGTGCCAGCAGCTTAGAGGGGGGGCCATTCACAGATACGCAGTATTTT; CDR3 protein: CASSLEGGPFTDTQYF
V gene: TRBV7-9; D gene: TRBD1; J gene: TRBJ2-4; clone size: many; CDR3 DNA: TGTGCCAGCAGCTTAAGTAGGACAGGGAAAAACATTCAGTACTTC; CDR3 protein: CASSLSRTGKNIQYF
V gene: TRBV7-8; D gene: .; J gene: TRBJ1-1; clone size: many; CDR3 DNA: TGTGCCAGCAGCTTAGTCTCTATGAACACTGAAGCTTTCTTT; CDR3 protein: CASSLVSMNTEAFF
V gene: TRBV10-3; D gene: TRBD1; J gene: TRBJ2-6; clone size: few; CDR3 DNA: TGTGCCATCAGTGCTACTCCCGGGGACAGGGGGTCCTCTGGGGCCAACGTCCTGACTTTC; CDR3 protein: CAISATPGDRGSSGANVLTF
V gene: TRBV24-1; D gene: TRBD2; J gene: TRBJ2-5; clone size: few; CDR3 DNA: TGTGCCACCAGTGATAGTGGACTAGGACTAGAGACCCAGTACTTC; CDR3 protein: CATSDSGLGLETQYF
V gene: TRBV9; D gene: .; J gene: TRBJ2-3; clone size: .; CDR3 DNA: TGTGCCAGCAGCGTAGGTTTGAGCGCCAGCACAGATACGCAGTATTTT; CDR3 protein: CASSVGLSASTDTQYF
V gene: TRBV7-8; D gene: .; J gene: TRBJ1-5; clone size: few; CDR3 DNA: TGTGCCAGCAGCTTTAAATCTAGGTGGCCCCAGCATTTT; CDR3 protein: CASSFKSRWPQHF
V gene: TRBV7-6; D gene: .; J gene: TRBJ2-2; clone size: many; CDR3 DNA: TGTGCCAGCAGTCCCACAGGACCCGGGGAGCTGTTTTTT; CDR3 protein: CASSPTGPGELFF
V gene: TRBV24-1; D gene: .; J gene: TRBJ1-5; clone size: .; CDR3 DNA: TGTGCCACCAGTGATTCACGCCTCTATAGCAATCAGCCCCAGCATTTT; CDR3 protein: CATSDSRLYSNQPQHF
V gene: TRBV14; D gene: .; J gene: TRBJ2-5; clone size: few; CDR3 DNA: TGTGCCAGCAGCCAAGTTAACAGCCCCCAGGAGACCCAGTACTTC; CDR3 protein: CASSQVNSPQETQYF
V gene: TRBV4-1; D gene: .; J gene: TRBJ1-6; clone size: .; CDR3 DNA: TGCGCCAGCAGCGAGGAATCTGAATATTCACCCCTCCACTTT; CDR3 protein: CASSEESEYSPLHF
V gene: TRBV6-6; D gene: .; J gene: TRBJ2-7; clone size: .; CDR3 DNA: TGTGCCAGCAGGAGTGATACTTTCGAGCAGTACTTC; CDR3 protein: CASRSDTFEQYF
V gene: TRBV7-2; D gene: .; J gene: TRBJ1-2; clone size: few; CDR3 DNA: TGTGCCAGCGGGGAGACTTTAAGCTATGGCTACACCTTC; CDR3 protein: CASGETLSYGYTF
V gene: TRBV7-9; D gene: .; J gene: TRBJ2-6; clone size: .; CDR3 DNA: TGTGCCAGCAGTCACCGGGTAGGCGGGGCCAACGTCCTGACTTTC; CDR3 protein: CASSHRVGGANVLTF
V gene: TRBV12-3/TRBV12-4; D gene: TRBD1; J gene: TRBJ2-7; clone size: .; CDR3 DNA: TGTGCCAGCAGCCTAGGTCCAGGGGGTGAATTCTACGAGCAGTACTTC; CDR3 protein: CASSLGPGGEFYEQYF
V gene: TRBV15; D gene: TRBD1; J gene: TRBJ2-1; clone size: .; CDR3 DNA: TGTGCCACCAGCAGAGCCCGGACAGGGGACTACAATGAGCAGTTCTTC; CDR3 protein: CATSRARTGDYNEQFF
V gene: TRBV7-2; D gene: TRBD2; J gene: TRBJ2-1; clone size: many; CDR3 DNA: TGTGCCAGCACCTCTAGCGGTCTCTCCTACAATGAGCAGTTCTTC; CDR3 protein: CASTSSGLSYNEQFF
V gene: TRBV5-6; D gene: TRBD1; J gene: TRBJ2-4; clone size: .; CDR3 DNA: TGTGCCAGCAGCCCTCAGGGGGACATTCAGTACTTC; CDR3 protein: CASSPQGDIQYF
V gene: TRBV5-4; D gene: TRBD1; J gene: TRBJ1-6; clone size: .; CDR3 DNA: TGTGCCAGCAGCACGATCGACAGGGTGGATTCACCCCTCCACTTT; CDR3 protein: CASSTIDRVDSPLHF
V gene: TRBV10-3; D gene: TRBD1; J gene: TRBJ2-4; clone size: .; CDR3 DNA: TGTGCCATCAGTCCTGTTAGGGACAGCCAAAACATTCAGTACTTC; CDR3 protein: CAISPVRDSQNIQYF
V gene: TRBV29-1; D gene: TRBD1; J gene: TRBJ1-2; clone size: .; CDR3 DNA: TGCAGCGTCACAGGGGGTGGCTACACCTTC; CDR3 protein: CSVTGGGYTF
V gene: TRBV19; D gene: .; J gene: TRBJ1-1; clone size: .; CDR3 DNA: TGTGCCAGTAGTATAGATTTAGTAACTGAAGCTTTCTTT; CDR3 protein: CASSIDLVTEAFF
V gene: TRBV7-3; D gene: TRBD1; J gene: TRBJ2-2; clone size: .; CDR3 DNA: TGTGCCAGCAGCTTACCTACAACAGGGGGGACTAACACCGGGGAGCTGTTTTTT; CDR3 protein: CASSLPTTGGTNTGELFF
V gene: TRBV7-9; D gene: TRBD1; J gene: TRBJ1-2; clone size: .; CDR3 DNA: TGTGCCAGCAGCCATCGTGACAGGGGGCAAGAAAATGGCTACACCTTC; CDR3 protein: CASSHRDRGQENGYTF
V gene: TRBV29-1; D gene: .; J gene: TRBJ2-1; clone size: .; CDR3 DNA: TGCAGCGTTGGTCGGGACAATGAGCAGTTCTTC; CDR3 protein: CSVGRDNEQFF
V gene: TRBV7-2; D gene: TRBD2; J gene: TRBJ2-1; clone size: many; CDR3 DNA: TGTGCCAGCAGCTCTAGCGGGGGTCACAGGGATGAGCAGTTCTTC; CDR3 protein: CASSSSGGHRDEQFF
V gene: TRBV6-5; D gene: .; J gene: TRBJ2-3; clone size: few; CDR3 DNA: TGTGCCAGCAGTTCCCTGTGGGCCACAGATACGCAGTATTTT; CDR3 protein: CASSSLWATDTQYF
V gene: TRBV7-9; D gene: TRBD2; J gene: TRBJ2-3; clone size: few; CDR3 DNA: TGTGCCAGCAGCTTAGCGAGGAGCGGGGGGGCCGAAGATACGCAGTATTTT; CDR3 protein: CASSLARSGGAEDTQYF
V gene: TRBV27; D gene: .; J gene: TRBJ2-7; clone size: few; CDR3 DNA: TGTGCCTCGGCAAGAGGGGGGATCGGCGAGCAGTACTTC; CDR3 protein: CASARGGIGEQYF
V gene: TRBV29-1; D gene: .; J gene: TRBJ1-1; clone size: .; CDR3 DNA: TGCAGCGGTAAACCTCAGAACACTGAAGCTTTCTTT; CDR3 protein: CSGKPQNTEAFF
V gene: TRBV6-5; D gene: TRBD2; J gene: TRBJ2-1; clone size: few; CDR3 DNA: TGTGCCAGCAGTTACGGTGCGGGGGGTGTCAACAATGAGCAGTTCTTC; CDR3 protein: CASSYGAGGVNNEQFF
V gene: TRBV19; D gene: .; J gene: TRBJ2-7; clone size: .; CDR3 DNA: TGTGCCAGTAGTATAGCCGGACAGACGAGCTACGAGCAGTACTTC; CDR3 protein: CASSIAGQTSYEQYF
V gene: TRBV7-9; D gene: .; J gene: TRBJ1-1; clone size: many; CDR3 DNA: TGTGCCAGCAGCTTAGCGTTAGGCGAGAACACTGAAGCTTTCTTT; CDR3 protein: CASSLALGENTEAFF